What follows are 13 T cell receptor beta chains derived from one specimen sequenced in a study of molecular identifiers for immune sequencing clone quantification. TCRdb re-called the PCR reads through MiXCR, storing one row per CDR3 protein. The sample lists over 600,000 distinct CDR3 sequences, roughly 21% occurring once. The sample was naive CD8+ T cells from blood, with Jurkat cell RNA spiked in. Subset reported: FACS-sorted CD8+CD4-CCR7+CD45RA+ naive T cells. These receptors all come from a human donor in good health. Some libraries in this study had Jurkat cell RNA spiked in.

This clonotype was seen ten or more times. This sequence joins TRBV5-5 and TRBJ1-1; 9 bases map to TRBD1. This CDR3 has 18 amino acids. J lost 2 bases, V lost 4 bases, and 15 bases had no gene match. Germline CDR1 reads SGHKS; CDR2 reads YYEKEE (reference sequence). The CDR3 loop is CASSLGDRAGVANTEAFF. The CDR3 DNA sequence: TGTGCCAGCAGCCTAGGGGACAGGGCAGGGGTTGCTAACACTGAAGCTTTCTTT.

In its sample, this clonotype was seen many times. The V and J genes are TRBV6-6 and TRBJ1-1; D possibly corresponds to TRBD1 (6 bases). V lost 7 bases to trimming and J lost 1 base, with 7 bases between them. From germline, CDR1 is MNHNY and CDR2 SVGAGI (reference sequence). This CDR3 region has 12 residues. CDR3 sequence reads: CASIQGNTEAFF. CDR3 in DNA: TGTGCCAGCATACAGGGGAACACTGAAGCTTTCTTT.

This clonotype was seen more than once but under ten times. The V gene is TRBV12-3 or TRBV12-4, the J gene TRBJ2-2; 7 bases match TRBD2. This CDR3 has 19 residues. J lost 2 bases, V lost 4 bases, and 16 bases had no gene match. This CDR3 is CASSSPRDYRESNTGELFF. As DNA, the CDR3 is TGTGCCAGCAGTTCCCCCCGGGACTACCGTGAATCTAACACCGGGGAGCTGTTTTTT.

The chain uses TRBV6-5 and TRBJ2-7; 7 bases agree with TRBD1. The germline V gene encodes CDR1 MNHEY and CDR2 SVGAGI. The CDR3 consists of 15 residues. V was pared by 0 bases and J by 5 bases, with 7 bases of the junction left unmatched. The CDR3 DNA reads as TGTGCCAGCAGTTACTCAGCAGGGGGTAAGAACGAGCAGTACTTC. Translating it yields CASSYSAGGKNEQYF.

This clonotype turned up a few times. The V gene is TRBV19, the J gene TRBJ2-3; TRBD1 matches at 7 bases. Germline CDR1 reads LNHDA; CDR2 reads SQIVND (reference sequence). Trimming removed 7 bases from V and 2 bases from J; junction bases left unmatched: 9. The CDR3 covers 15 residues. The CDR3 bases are TGTGCCAGTACCGAGGACAGGACCCTCACAGATACGCAGTATTTT. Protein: CASTEDRTLTDTQYF.

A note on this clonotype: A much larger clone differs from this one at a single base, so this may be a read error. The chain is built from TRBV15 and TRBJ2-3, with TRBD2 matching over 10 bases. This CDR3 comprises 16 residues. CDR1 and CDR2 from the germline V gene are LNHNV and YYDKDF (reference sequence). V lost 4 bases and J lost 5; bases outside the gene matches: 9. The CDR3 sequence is CATSTLIAGGEDTQYF. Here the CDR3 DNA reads TGTGCCACCAGCACACTGATAGCGGGAGGCGAAGATACGCAGTATTTT.

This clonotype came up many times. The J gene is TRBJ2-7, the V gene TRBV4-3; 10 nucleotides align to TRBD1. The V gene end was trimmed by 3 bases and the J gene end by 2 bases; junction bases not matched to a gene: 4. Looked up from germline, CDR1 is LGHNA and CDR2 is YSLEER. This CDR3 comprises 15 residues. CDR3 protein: CASSQGTGVAYEQYF. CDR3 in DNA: TGCGCCAGCAGCCAGGGGACAGGGGTAGCCTACGAGCAGTACTTC.

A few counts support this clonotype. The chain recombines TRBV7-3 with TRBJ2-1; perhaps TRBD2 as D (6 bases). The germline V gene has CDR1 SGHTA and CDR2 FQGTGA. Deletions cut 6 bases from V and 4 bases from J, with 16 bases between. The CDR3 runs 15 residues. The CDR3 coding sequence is TGTGCCAGCAGTCCCGGGACTTCCAATTACAATGAGCAGTTCTTC. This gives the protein CASSPGTSNYNEQFF.

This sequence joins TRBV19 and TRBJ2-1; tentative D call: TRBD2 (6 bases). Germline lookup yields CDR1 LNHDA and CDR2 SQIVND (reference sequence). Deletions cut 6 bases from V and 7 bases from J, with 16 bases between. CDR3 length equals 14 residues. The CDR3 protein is CASSRVIAGNEQFF. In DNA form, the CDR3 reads TGTGCCAGTAGCAGGGTTATCGCGGGGAATGAGCAGTTCTTC.

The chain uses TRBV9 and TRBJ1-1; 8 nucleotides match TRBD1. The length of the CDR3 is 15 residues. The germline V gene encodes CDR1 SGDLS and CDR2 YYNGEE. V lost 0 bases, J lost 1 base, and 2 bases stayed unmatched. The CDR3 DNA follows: TGTGCCAGCAGCGTAGGGGGGACAGGGAACACTGAAGCTTTCTTT. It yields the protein CASSVGGTGNTEAFF.

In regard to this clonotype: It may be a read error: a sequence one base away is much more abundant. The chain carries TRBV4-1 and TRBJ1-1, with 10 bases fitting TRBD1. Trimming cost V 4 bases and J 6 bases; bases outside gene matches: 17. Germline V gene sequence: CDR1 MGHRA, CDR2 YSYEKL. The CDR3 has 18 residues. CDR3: CASSPTGTGARENAEAFF. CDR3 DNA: TGCGCCAGCAGCCCTACCGGGACAGGGGCACGAGAGAATGCTGAAGCTTTCTTT.

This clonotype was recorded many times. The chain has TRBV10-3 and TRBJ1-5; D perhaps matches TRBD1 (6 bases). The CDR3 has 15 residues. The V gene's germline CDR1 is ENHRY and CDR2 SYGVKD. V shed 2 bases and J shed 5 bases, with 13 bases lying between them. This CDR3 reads CAISETDSGHQPQHF. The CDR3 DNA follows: TGTGCCATCAGTGAGACGGACAGTGGGCATCAGCCCCAGCATTTT.

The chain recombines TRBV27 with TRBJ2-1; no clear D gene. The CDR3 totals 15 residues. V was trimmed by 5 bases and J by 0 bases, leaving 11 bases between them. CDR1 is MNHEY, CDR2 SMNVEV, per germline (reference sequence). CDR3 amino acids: CASSLTASSYNEQFF. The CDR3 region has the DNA TGTGCCAGCAGTCTTACCGCGAGCTCCTACAATGAGCAGTTCTTC.